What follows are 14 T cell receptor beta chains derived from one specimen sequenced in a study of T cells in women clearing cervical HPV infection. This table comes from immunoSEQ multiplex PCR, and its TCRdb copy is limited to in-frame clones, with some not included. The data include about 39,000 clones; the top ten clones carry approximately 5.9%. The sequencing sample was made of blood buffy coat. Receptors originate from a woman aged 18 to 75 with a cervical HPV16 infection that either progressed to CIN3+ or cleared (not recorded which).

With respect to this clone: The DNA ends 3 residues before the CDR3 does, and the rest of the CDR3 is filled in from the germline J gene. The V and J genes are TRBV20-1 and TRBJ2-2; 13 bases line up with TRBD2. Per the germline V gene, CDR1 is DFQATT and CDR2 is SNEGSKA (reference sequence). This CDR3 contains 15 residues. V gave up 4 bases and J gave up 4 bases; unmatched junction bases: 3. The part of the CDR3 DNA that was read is TGCAGTGCTAAACGGACTAGCGGGGGCACCGGGGAG. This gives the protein CSAKRTSGGTGE. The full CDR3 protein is CSAKRTSGGTGELFF.

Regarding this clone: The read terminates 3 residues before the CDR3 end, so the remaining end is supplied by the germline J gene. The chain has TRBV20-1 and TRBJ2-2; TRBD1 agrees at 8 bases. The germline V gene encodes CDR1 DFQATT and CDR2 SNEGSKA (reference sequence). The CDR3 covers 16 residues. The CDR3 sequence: CSARDTGQGLREKLFF. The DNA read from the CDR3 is TGCAGTGCTAGAGACACAGGACAGGGTCTACGAGAAAAG.

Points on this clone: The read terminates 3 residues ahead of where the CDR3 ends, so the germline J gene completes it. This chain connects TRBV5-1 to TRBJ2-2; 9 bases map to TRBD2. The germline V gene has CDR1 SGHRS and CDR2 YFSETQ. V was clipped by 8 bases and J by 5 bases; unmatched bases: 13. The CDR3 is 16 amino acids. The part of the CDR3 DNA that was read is TGCGCCAGACGCGGGGGGGCGGAAGATGGAACCGGGGAG. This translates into CARRGGAEDGTGE. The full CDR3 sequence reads CARRGGAEDGTGELFF.

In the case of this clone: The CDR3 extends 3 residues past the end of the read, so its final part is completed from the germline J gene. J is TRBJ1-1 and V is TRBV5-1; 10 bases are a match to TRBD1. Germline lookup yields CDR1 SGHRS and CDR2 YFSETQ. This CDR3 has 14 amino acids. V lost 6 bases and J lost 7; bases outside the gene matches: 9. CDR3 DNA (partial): TGCGCCAGCACCTCTGGGGACAGGGGTAGTGAA. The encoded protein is CASTSGDRGSE. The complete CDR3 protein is CASTSGDRGSEAFF.

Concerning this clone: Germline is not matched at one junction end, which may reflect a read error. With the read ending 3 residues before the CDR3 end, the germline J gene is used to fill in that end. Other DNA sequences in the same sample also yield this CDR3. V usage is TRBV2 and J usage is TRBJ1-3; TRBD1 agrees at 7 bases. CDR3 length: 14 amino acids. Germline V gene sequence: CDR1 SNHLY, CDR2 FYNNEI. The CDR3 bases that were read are TGTGCCAGCATCGGGGGAGGGGGCGGAAACACG. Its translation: CASIGGGGGNT. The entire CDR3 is CASIGGGGGNTIYF.

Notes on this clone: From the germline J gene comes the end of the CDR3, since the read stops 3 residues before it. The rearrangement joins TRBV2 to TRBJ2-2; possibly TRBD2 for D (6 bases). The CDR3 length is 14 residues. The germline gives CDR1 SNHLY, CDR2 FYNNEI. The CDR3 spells CASSEARGNEKLFF. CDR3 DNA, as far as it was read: TGTGCCAGCAGTGAAGCGCGGGGTAATGAAAAG.

CDR3 DNA, as far as it was read: TGTGCCAGTAGTAACCAGGCCGGGGACTACGAG. Residues: CASSNQAGDYE. The whole CDR3 sequence reads CASSNQAGDYEQYF. The chain recombines TRBV19 with TRBJ2-7, with D perhaps matching TRBD2 (5 bases). The observed sequence ends 3 residues before the CDR3 terminus, with the missing tail filled in from the germline J gene. Germline CDR1 is LNHDA and CDR2 is SQIVND (reference sequence). The V and J ends lost 4 bases and 3 bases respectively, with 13 bases between them. This CDR3 has 14 residues.

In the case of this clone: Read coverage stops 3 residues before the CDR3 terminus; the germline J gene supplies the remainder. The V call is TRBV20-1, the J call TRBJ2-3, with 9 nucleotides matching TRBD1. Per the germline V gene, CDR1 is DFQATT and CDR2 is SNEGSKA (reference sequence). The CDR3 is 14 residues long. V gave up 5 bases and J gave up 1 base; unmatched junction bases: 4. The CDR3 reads CSAGTGGGTDTQYF. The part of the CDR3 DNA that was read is TGCAGTGCTGGAACAGGGGGCGGCACAGATACG.

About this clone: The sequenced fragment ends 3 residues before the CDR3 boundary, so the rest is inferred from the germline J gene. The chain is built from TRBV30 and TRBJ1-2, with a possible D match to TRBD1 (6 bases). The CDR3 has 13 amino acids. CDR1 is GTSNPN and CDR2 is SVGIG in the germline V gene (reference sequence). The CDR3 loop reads CACNLGGARGYTF. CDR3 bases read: TGTGCCTGCAACCTTGGGGGGGCAAGGGGC.

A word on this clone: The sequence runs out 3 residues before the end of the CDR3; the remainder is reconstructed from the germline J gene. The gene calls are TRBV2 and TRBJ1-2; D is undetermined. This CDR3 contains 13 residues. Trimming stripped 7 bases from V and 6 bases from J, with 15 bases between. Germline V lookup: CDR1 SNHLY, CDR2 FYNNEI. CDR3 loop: CASKYVRLDGYTF. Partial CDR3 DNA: TGTGCCAGCAAGTACGTCAGGTTGGATGGC.

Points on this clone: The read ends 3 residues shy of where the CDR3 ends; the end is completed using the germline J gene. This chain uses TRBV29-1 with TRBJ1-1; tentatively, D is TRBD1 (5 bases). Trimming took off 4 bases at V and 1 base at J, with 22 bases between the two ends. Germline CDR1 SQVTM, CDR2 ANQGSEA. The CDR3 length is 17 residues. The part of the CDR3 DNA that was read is TGCAGCGTTGTAAATTTATGGGGCCGGTGGGCGAACACTGAA. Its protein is CSVVNLWGRWANTE. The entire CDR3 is CSVVNLWGRWANTEAFF.

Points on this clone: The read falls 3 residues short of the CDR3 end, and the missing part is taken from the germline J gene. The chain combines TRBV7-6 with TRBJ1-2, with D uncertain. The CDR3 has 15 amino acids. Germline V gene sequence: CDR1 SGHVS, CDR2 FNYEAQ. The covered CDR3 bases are TGTGCCAGCAGCCCATCAGCTGGAGACTCCTACGAC. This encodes CASSPSAGDSYD. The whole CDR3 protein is CASSPSAGDSYDYTF.

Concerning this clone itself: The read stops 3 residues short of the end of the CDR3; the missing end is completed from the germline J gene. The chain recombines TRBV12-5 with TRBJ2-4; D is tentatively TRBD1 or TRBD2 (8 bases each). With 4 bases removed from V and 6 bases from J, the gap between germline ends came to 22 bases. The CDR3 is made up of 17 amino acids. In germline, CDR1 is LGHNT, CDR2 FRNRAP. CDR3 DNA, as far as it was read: TGTGCTAGTGGTTCGGGACAGGCCAGTCGGGAGGGAAACATT. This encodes CASGSGQASREGNI. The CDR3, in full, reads CASGSGQASREGNIQYF.

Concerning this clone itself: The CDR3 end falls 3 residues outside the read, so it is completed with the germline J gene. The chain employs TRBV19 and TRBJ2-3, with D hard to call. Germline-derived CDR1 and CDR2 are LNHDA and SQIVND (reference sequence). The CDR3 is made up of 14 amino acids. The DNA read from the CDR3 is TGTGCCAGCCGGTCGGAGAATAGCAATCAGCCG. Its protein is CASRSENSNQP. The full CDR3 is CASRSENSNQPQYF.